A selection of T cell receptor beta chains follows, all from one sample in a study of T cell changes during pregnancy in multiple sclerosis. Data came from immunoSEQ multiplex PCR; TCRdb stores just in-frame clones and leaves some out. This table holds fewer than 110,000 clones, about 91% found once. Sequencing used peripheral blood, obtained in the second trimester of pregnancy. The receptors come from a female donor with multiple sclerosis, enrolled in a pregnancy study. The CDR3 runs from the conserved cysteine through the conserved F or W. The D gene is left open where the match is weak. Where a row states a size, it is once, few, many or the class of an expanded clone; other rows omit it.

clone_size	d_call	v_call	j_call	cdr3_aa	cdr3_nt
.	.	TRBV7-8	TRBJ2-1	CASSLGTNYNEQFF	TGTGCCAGCAGCTTAGGGACAAACTACAATGAGCAGTTCTTC
.	TRBD2	TRBV7-2	TRBJ2-3	CASSPASGRAEDTQYF	TGTGCCAGCAGCCCCGCCAGCGGGAGGGCAGAAGATACGCAGTATTTT
.	.	TRBV6-1	TRBJ2-7	CASSVGTSPSEQYF	TGTGCCAGCAGTGTGGGCACCAGCCCCTCCGAGCAGTACTTC
once	.	TRBV27	TRBJ2-2	CASASLVAGELFF	TGTGCCAGCGCTAGCTTGGTGGCCGGGGAGCTGTTTTTT
once	.	TRBV11-2	TRBJ1-1	CASSWGGSNTEAFF	TGTGCCAGCAGCTGGGGGGGGTCGAACACTGAAGCTTTCTTT
.	.	TRBV20-1	TRBJ1-1	CSAQGGTEAFF	TGCAGTGCCCAGGGTGGCACTGAAGCTTTCTTT
.	TRBD1	TRBV19	TRBJ2-5	CASSIGTLRGQETQYF	TGTGCCAGTAGTATTGGAACCCTCAGGGGACAGGAGACCCAGTACTTC
.	.	TRBV19	TRBJ1-1	CASGGVLNTEAFF	TGTGCCAGTGGGGGGGTCTTGAACACTGAAGCTTTCTTT
.	.	TRBV6-5	TRBJ2-7	CASRPQGKHSYEQYF	TGTGCCAGCAGACCACAGGGAAAGCACTCCTACGAGCAGTACTTC
.	.	TRBV2	TRBJ1-1	CASSEGRVNTEAFF	TGTGCCAGCAGTGAAGGCAGGGTGAACACTGAAGCTTTCTTT